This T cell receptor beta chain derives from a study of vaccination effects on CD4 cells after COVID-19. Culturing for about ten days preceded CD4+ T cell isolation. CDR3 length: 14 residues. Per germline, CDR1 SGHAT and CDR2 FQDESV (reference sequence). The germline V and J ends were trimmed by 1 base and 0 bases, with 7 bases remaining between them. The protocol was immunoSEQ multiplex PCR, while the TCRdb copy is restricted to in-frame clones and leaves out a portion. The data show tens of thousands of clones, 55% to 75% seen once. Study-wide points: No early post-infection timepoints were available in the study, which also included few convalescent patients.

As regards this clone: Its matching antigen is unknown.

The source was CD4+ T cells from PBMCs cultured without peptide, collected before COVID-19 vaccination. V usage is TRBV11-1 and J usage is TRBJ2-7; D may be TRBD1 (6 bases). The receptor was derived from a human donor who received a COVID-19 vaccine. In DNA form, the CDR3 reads TGTGCCAGCAGCTTAGAGGGACACTCCTACGAGCAGTACTTC. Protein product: CASSLEGHSYEQYF. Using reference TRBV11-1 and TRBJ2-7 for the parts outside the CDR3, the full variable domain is EAEVAQSPRYKITEKSQAVAFWCDPISGHATLYWYRQILGQGPELLVQFQDESVVDDSQLPKDRFSAERLKGVDSTLKIQPAELGDSAMYLCASSLEGHSYEQYFGPGTRLTVT.